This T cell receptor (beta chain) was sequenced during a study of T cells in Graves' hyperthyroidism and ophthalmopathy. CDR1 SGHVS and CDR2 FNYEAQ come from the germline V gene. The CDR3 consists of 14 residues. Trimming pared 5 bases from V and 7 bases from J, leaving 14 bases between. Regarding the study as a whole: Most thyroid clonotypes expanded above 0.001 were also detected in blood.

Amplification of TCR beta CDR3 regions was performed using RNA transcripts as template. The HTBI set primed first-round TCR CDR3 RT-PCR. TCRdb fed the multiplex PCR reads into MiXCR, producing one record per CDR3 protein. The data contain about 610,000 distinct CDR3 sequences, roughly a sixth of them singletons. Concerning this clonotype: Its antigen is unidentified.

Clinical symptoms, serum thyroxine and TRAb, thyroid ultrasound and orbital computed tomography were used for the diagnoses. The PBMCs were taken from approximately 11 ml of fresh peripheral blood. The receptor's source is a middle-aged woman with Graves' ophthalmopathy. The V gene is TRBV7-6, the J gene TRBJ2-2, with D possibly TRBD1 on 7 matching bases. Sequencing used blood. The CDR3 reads CASSPGGLSGELFF. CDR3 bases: TGTGCCAGCAGCCCAGGGGGGTTGAGCGGGGAGCTGTTTTTT.